Each of the 30 T cell receptor beta chains below was sequenced from the same sample in a study of OX40 agonist ivuxolimab in advanced cancers. The protocol used for the library was the immunoSEQ multiplex PCR assay. TCRdb retrieved this table from immuneACCESS and kept in-frame rearrangements only. Not all clones are present; in checked studies, unresolved V genes account for under half, and no reason is known for the remainder. Across this sample there are tens of thousands of clones, with 87% seen only once. The ten largest clones take up under 0.35% of the sample. The sample was CD4+ or CD8+ T cells sorted from blood, taken in a trial of the OX40 agonist ivuxolimab. These receptors all come from an adult with an advanced solid tumor such as melanoma, head and neck, liver or kidney cancer.

The chain links TRBV5-1 to TRBJ2-3; 8 nucleotides agree with TRBD2. The CDR3 loop spans 18 amino acids. V dropped 0 bases and J dropped 4; count of bases not matched to a gene: 13. Germline CDR1 reads SGHRS; CDR2 reads YFSETQ. The chain's CDR3 is CASSLGLLSGVAPDTQYF. In nucleotides, the CDR3 is TGCGCCAGCAGCTTGGGCCTTCTTAGCGGGGTGGCCCCAGATACGCAGTATTTT. The full variable domain, its missing parts supplied by reference TRBV5-1 and TRBJ2-3, is KAGVTQTPRYLIKTRGQQVTLSCSPISGHRSVSWYQQTPGQGLQFLFEYFSETQRNKGNFPGRFSGRQFSNSRSEMNVSTLELGDSALYLCASSLGLLSGVAPDTQYFGPGTRLTVL.

The chain joins TRBV6-1 to TRBJ1-2; D call uncertain. The germline V and J ends were trimmed by 7 bases and 2 bases, with 11 bases remaining between them. Germline V gives CDR1 MNHNS, CDR2 SASEGT. This CDR3 has 13 amino acids. The CDR3, as DNA: TGTGCCAGCACCGCCACTCGGAACTATGGCTACACCTTC. Residues: CASTATRNYGYTF.

This chain connects TRBV6-4 to TRBJ1-2; 8 bases map to TRBD1. CDR3 length: 11 amino acids. Germline CDR1 and CDR2: MRHNA and SNTAGT. Trimming at V came to 6 bases and at J to 7 bases, leaving 1 base not matched to a gene. Here the CDR3 DNA reads TGTGCCAGCAGCGACAGGGGTGGCTACACCTTC. As protein: CASSDRGGYTF.

Concerning this clone: The identical CDR3 is also encoded by other nucleotide sequences in the sample. The chain uses TRBV5-1 and TRBJ2-7; 12 bases agree with TRBD1. V was clipped by 4 bases and J by 4 bases; unmatched bases: 9. The CDR3 is made up of 16 amino acids. CDR1 is SGHRS and CDR2 is YFSETQ in the germline V gene. In DNA form, the CDR3 reads TGCGCCAGCAGCCTAGTGCCGGGACAGGGGGCATACGAGCAGTACTTC. It yields the protein CASSLVPGQGAYEQYF.

The CDR3 region is CASSPRTGGGNQPQHF. The CDR3 nucleotides are TGCGCCAGCAGCCCGCGGACAGGGGGCGGCAATCAGCCCCAGCATTTT. The chain uses TRBV4-3 and TRBJ1-5, with 11 bases matching TRBD1. Unmatched junction bases numbered 4, after V lost 4 bases and J lost 2 bases. The germline CDR1 and CDR2 sequences are LGHNA and YSLEER. The CDR3 spans 16 residues.

V usage is TRBV4-1 and J usage is TRBJ1-1; D uncertain. Trimming left V 1 base short and J 6 bases short, with 9 bases between. CDR1 and CDR2 (germline): MGHRA, YSYEKL. The CDR3 loop spans 13 amino acids. The CDR3 here is CASSQVSWAEAFF. The CDR3 region has the DNA TGCGCCAGCAGCCAAGTCAGCTGGGCTGAAGCTTTCTTT.

V usage is TRBV18 and J usage is TRBJ2-1; the D is unclear. The CDR3 is made up of 13 amino acids. CDR1 and CDR2 from the germline V gene are KGHSH and LQKENI. Trimming pared 0 bases from V and 7 bases from J, leaving 7 bases between. The CDR3 nucleotides read TGTGCCAGCTCACCACCCTCGAAGAATGAGCAGTTCTTC. It translates to CASSPPSKNEQFF.

The chain links TRBV5-4 to TRBJ2-1, with TRBD1 as a possible D gene (6 bases). Between the trimmed V and J ends, which lost 4 bases and 4 bases, there was a span of 9 bases. The CDR3 extends over 13 amino acids. Germline CDR1 reads SGHNT; CDR2 reads YYREEE (reference sequence). Written as DNA, the CDR3 is TGTGCCAGCAGCCGTGGACAGTACAATGAGCAGTTCTTC. It translates to CASSRGQYNEQFF.

This chain links TRBV18 with TRBJ2-2, with D perhaps matching TRBD1 (5 bases). Germline V CDR1 and CDR2: KGHSH, LQKENI. The CDR3 totals 14 residues. Trimming took off 2 bases at V and 7 bases at J, with 11 bases between the two ends. Written as DNA, the CDR3 is TGTGCCAGCTCACCATCGCAGGGAATCGGGGAGCTGTTTTTT. Residues: CASSPSQGIGELFF.

V gene TRBV29-1 combines with J gene TRBJ1-1; 8 nucleotides line up with TRBD1. V shed 6 bases, J shed 4 bases, and the junction held 10 bases outside the gene matches. The CDR3 totals 14 residues. Germline lookup yields CDR1 SQVTM and CDR2 ANQGSEA. The CDR3 sequence: CSVTLTGGGTEAFF. For the CDR3, the DNA is TGCAGCGTCACATTAACAGGGGGGGGCACTGAAGCTTTCTTT.

The chain joins TRBV19 to TRBJ1-4, with D possibly matching TRBD1 (6 bases). This CDR3 region has 13 residues. Germline CDR1 and CDR2: LNHDA and SQIVND (reference sequence). V gave up 7 bases and J gave up 3 bases, with 9 bases separating them. The CDR3 sequence: CASNGGPNEKLFF. The CDR3 DNA reads as TGTGCCAGTAACGGGGGCCCTAATGAAAAACTGTTTTTT.

The chain combines TRBV2 with TRBJ2-2; 9 bases match TRBD1. With V trimmed by 6 bases and J by 4 bases, 3 bases remained unmatched. The CDR3 loop spans 14 amino acids. CDR1 is SNHLY and CDR2 is FYNNEI in the germline V gene. The CDR3 nucleotides are TGTGCCAGCAGGGGACAGGGATCCACCGGGGAGCTGTTTTTT. It yields the protein CASRGQGSTGELFF.

This clone was recorded once. The rearrangement uses TRBV4-3 and TRBJ1-3; D not resolved. Germline CDR1 LGHNA, CDR2 YSLEER. Trimming stripped 4 bases from V and 2 bases from J, with 12 bases between. The CDR3 runs to 15 residues. CDR3: CASSPSFGTGNTIYF. The CDR3 nucleotides read TGCGCCAGCAGCCCGTCATTCGGAACTGGAAACACCATATATTTT.

This chain connects TRBV19 to TRBJ2-7; D is unresolved. From germline, CDR1 is LNHDA and CDR2 SQIVND (reference sequence). This CDR3 region has 11 residues. The V and J ends lost 6 bases and 3 bases respectively, with 6 bases between them. Here the CDR3 reads CASRGNYEQYF. The CDR3 bases are TGTGCCAGTAGGGGGAACTACGAGCAGTACTTC.

The chain links TRBV6-5 to TRBJ2-2; D is possibly TRBD1 (6 bases). CDR1 and CDR2 (germline): MNHEY, SVGAGI. CDR3 length: 16 residues. V was pared by 3 bases and J by 8 bases, with 19 bases between. As DNA, the CDR3 is TGTGCCAGCAGTTATAGACCAGGGGCTGTATCTGGGGAGCTGTTTTTT. Amino acids: CASSYRPGAVSGELFF.

The CDR3 region has the DNA TGTGCCAGCAGCTACCGACTAGCTAGCGGGGGGGCGGAACGAACGCAGTATTTT. Amino acid sequence: CASSYRLASGGAERTQYF. This rearrangement joins TRBV7-2 to TRBJ2-3; 12 bases map to TRBD2. CDR3 length: 18 amino acids. CDR1 and CDR2 from the germline V gene are SGHTA and FQGNSA. V was pared by 4 bases and J by 9 bases, with 17 bases of the junction left unmatched.

The rearrangement uses TRBV6-5 and TRBJ2-1, with a tentative D call TRBD2 (6 bases). V was cut by 0 bases and J by 9 bases, with 12 bases left in between. The CDR3 totals 14 residues. CDR1 MNHEY and CDR2 SVGAGI come from the germline V gene. The CDR3 coding sequence is TGTGCCAGCAGTTACTCGGAGGGGTCGCGTGAGCAGTTCTTC. Translated: CASSYSEGSREQFF.

V is TRBV6-6 and J is TRBJ2-3; 7 bases line up with TRBD1. The CDR3 loop spans 15 amino acids. Trimming at V came to 0 bases and at J to 2 bases, leaving 2 bases not matched to a gene. From germline, CDR1 is MNHNY and CDR2 SVGAGI (reference sequence). In nucleotides, the CDR3 is TGTGCCAGCAGTTACTCGGGACAGCACACAGATACGCAGTATTTT. This sequence encodes CASSYSGQHTDTQYF.

The rearrangement joins TRBV18 to TRBJ2-3; D might be TRBD2 (6 bases). Trimming cost V 8 bases and J 2 bases, with 8 bases left between them. The CDR3 covers 12 residues. CDR1 is KGHSH and CDR2 is LQKENI in the germline V gene. CDR3 bases: TGTGCCAGCGGGGGGTCCACAGATACGCAGTATTTT. This translates into CASGGSTDTQYF.

This rearrangement joins TRBV27 to TRBJ2-7; D is possibly TRBD1 (6 bases). V dropped 2 bases and J dropped 2 bases, with 16 bases sitting between them. The CDR3 is 16 residues long. Per germline, CDR1 MNHEY and CDR2 SMNVEV (reference sequence). CDR3: CASSLAPGQKPYEQYF. The CDR3 DNA reads TGTGCCAGCAGTTTAGCCCCTGGACAGAAGCCCTACGAGCAGTACTTC.

This rearrangement joins TRBV7-9 to TRBJ2-5; 9 bases are shared with TRBD2. The CDR3 has 14 residues. With V trimmed by 4 bases and J by 5 bases, 5 bases remained unmatched. Germline CDR1 and CDR2: SEHNR and FQNEAQ (reference sequence). CDR3 in amino acids: CASSSASGVETQYF. CDR3 in DNA: TGTGCCAGCAGCTCGGCTAGCGGGGTGGAGACCCAGTACTTC.

This clone occurred a few times. The chain joins TRBV13 to TRBJ2-1; 7 bases are a match to TRBD1. CDR3 length: 17 residues. J was trimmed by 4 bases and V by 3 bases; bases with no gene match: 12. Looked up from germline, CDR1 is PRHDT and CDR2 is FYEKMQ (reference sequence). The CDR3 region is CASSFFLDDRVYNEQFF. The CDR3 DNA sequence: TGTGCCAGCAGCTTCTTTCTTGATGACAGGGTTTACAATGAGCAGTTCTTC.

The V call is TRBV19, the J call TRBJ2-7; possibly TRBD1 or TRBD2 for D (5 bases each). Germline values: CDR1 LNHDA, CDR2 SQIVND (reference sequence). The V end lost 6 bases, the J end lost 3 bases, and 12 bases lay between the germline ends. CDR3 length equals 13 residues. CDR3 sequence: CASSGVTGYEQYF. The DNA of the CDR3 is TGTGCCAGTAGCGGGGTCACAGGCTACGAGCAGTACTTC.

The chain's CDR3 is CASSLASSLSGGIEQFF. The CDR3 nucleotides read TGTGCCAGCAGCTTAGCGAGTAGTCTATCCGGGGGTATTGAGCAGTTCTTC. The chain joins TRBV7-2 to TRBJ2-1, with D possibly being TRBD2 (6 bases). Germline CDR1 is SGHTA and CDR2 is FQGNSA. CDR3 size: 17 residues. V was shortened by 0 bases and J by 9 bases, with 21 bases between the two germline ends.

The chain joins TRBV11-1 to TRBJ1-2; maybe TRBD1 (5 bases). This CDR3 contains 13 residues. CDR1 is SGHAT and CDR2 is FQDESV in the germline V gene (reference sequence). V was trimmed by 6 bases and J by 0 bases, leaving 8 bases between them. Here the CDR3 DNA reads TGTGCCAGCAGTCCGACAGCTAACTATGGCTACACCTTC. Its translation is CASSPTANYGYTF.

The chain uses TRBV18 and TRBJ2-1; TRBD2 matches at 8 bases. The CDR3 is made up of 17 amino acids. The trim removed 1 base at V and 3 bases at J, leaving 8 bases unmatched. Germline values: CDR1 KGHSH, CDR2 LQKENI. CDR3 loop: CASSPRTGGANYNEQFF. The CDR3 nucleotides read TGTGCCAGCTCACCACGCACCGGGGGGGCCAACTACAATGAGCAGTTCTTC. Complete variable domain (other parts from reference TRBV18 and TRBJ2-1): NAGVMQNPRHLVRRRGQEARLRCSPMKGHSHVYWYRQLPEEGLKFMVYLQKENIIDESGMPKERFSAEFPKEGPSILRIQQVVRGDSAAYFCASSPRTGGANYNEQFFGPGTRLTVL.

The rearrangement links TRBV5-6 to TRBJ2-3; D unclear. The CDR3 is 14 residues long. V lost 3 bases and J lost 2, with 10 bases in between. Germline lookup yields CDR1 SGHDT and CDR2 YYEEEE. The CDR3 reads CASSSRGFTDTQYF. The CDR3 region has the DNA TGTGCCAGCAGCTCCCGTGGCTTCACAGATACGCAGTATTTT.

The J gene is TRBJ1-1, the V gene TRBV7-3; D might be TRBD1 (6 bases). Deletions cut 5 bases from V and 0 bases from J, with 13 bases between. This CDR3 region has 15 residues. Per the germline V gene, CDR1 is SGHTA and CDR2 is FQGTGA. The CDR3: CASSRRGGMNTEAFF. The CDR3 nucleotides read TGTGCCAGCAGCCGTAGAGGGGGGATGAACACTGAAGCTTTCTTT.

The chain employs TRBV6-7 and TRBJ2-6; 7 positions agree with TRBD1. TRBV6-7 is reported as an ORF; its role is uncertain. The ends lost 2 bases at V and 2 bases at J; junction bases unmatched: 12. The CDR3 is 19 amino acids. The CDR3 loop reads CASSYVTTGLYAGANVLTF. For the CDR3, the DNA is TGTGCCAGCAGTTACGTAACGACAGGGCTGTATGCTGGGGCCAACGTCCTGACTTTC.

V usage is TRBV28 and J usage is TRBJ1-5, with 9 bases fitting TRBD1. Germline lookup yields CDR1 MDHEN and CDR2 SYDVKM. Germline trimming cut 6 bases from V and 2 bases from J; bases unmatched to any gene: 5. This CDR3 has 15 residues. CDR3 in DNA: TGTGCCAGCAGGGGGGGACAGGGTGGCAATCAGCCCCAGCATTTT. Residues: CASRGGQGGNQPQHF. Based on the CDR3 plus reference TRBV28 and TRBJ1-5, the full variable domain is DVKVTQSSRYLVKRTGEKVFLECVQDMDHENMFWYRQDPGLGLRLIYFSYDVKMKEKGDIPEGYSVSREKKERFSLILESASTNQTSMYLCASRGGQGGNQPQHFGDGTRLSIL.